This T cell receptor (beta chain) was profiled in a study of graft-versus-host responses after intestinal transplantation. Study in general: Anti-thymocyte globulin induction was given to all recipients, followed by tacrolimus and steroids for about 3 years.

TCRdb keeps only in-frame clones here, not all; method: immunoSEQ multiplex PCR. The top ten hold approximately 1.5% of the sample, which has some 62,000 clones, roughly 90% seen once. Concerning this clone itself: What it recognizes is unknown.

CDR1 is MNHEY, CDR2 SMNVEV, per germline (reference sequence). Trimming shortened V by 6 bases and J by 1 base, and 15 bases separated the two germline ends. CDR3 length: 15 amino acids. This chain connects TRBV27 to TRBJ1-1; D is unresolved. This TCR came from a human donor who was the organ donor for an intestinal transplant. Here the sequenced sample was unstimulated CD8+ T cells sorted from spleen or lymph node cells, taken before transplant. CDR3 loop: CASRPFGMGNTEAFF. The CDR3 region has the DNA TGTGCCAGCAGACCATTCGGGATGGGGAACACTGAAGCTTTCTTT.